Given below is one TCR beta chain in context. This entry is derived from a study of pediatric ulcerative colitis. This CDR3 has 18 amino acids. The repertoire was sequenced with immunoSEQ multiplex PCR; TCRdb's copy has only in-frame clones and lacks some. The sample records about 60,000 clones, about nine tenths being singletons. The specimen was blood. The sequence came from a boy between 5 and 17 years old who was a control in a study of pediatric ulcerative colitis. The rearrangement uses TRBV1 and TRBJ2-1; the DNA was not compared with TRBD2, the D call given in the table. TRBV1 is an annotated pseudogene. In DNA, the CDR3 is TGCACCAGCAGCCAAGATATGCGGGGTAACCTAAGTTTTAGTGAGCAGTTCTTC. This sequence encodes CTSSQDMRGNLSFSEQFF.